Included here is one T cell receptor beta chain sequence, with context. cDNA prepared by RNA extraction and subsequent reverse transcription served as the template for sequencing. The protocol was immunoSEQ multiplex PCR, while the TCRdb copy is restricted to in-frame clones and leaves out a portion. The sample records approximately 210,000 clones, around 66% being singletons. The data derive from a study of CD8+ T cells in alopecia areata. The germline gives CDR1 SGHDT, CDR2 YYEEEE. The V and J ends lost 0 bases and 2 bases, in that order; junction bases with no gene match: 5. The CDR3 sequence is 17 residues long. Treatment described: oral pan-JAK inhibitor, 5-10 mg twice daily.

The sequence came from a human donor with alopecia areata. The gene calls are TRBV5-6 and TRBJ1-6; 7 bases fit TRBD1. The starting material was CD4+ T cells sorted from blood, obtained at week 44, from a patient treated with tofacitinib. The CDR3 protein is CASSLGQGSTYNSPLHF. The DNA of the CDR3 is TGTGCCAGCAGCTTGGGACAGGGTAGCACCTATAATTCACCCCTCCACTTT.